The sequence of this T cell receptor (beta chain) was determined in a study of blood T cell repertoires in COVID-19. Study in general: Sources were T cells, B-cell-depleted T cells, or PBMCs; the material itself was cDNA or gDNA.

V gave up 2 bases and J gave up 1 base; unmatched junction bases: 4. Germline values: CDR1 LGHDT, CDR2 YNNKEL (reference sequence). CDR3 size: 15 residues. As processed by the authors: Estimation of nucleated cell counts relied on the amplification of reference gene primers. Data came from immunoSEQ multiplex PCR; TCRdb stores just in-frame clones and leaves some out. D and trimming come from the DNA, and the V and J calls and clone size come from that table. The sample shows around 42,000 clones, 88% of them seen only once. The receptor's source is a human donor in a cohort sampled during active COVID-19. The chain employs TRBV3-1 (or the pseudogene TRBV3-2) and TRBJ1-1, with TRBD1 matching 7 bases. The specimen was peripheral blood. This CDR3 reads CASSQFGTANTEAFF. CDR3 in DNA: TGTGCCAGCAGCCAATTTGGGACAGCGAACACTGAAGCTTTCTTT.